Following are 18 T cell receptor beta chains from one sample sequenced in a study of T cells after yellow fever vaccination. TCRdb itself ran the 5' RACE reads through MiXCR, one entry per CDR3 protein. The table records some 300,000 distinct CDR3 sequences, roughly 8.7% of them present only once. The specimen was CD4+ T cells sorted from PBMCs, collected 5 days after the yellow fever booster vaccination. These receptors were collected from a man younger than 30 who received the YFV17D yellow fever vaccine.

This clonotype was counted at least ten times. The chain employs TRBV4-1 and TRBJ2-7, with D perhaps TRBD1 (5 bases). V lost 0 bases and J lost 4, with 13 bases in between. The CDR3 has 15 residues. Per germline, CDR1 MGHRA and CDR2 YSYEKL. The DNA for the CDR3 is TGCGCCAGCAGCCAAGAAAGGGGCGGATTATACGAGCAGTACTTC. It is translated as CASSQERGGLYEQYF.

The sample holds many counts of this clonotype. The chain's CDR3 is CAISLGGTSGGAGEQFF. CDR3 DNA: TGTGCCATCAGTTTAGGAGGGACTAGCGGGGGGGCTGGTGAGCAGTTCTTC. V usage is TRBV10-3 and J usage is TRBJ2-1, with 16 bases lining up with TRBD2. Trimming took 5 bases from V and 9 from J; bases not matched to a gene: 10. CDR1 is ENHRY, CDR2 SYGVKD, per germline. There are 17 residues in the CDR3.

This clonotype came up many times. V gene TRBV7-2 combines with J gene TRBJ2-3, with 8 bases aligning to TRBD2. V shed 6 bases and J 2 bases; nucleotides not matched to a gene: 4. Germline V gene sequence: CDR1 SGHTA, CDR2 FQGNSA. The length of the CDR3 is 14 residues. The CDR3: CASRKGLVTDTQYF. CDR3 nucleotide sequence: TGTGCCAGCAGGAAGGGACTAGTCACAGATACGCAGTATTTT.

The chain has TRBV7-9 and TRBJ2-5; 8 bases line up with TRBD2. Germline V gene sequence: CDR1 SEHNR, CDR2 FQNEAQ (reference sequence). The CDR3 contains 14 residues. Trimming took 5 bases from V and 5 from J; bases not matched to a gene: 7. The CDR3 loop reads CASSARTSLETQYF. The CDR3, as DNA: TGTGCCAGCAGCGCCCGGACTAGCCTTGAGACCCAGTACTTC.

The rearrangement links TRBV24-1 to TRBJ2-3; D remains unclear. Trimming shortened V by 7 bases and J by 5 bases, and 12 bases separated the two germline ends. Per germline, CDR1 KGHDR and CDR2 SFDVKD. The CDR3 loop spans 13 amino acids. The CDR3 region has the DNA TGTGCCACCAGAGGAGCAGCTCTAGATACGCAGTATTTT. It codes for CATRGAALDTQYF.

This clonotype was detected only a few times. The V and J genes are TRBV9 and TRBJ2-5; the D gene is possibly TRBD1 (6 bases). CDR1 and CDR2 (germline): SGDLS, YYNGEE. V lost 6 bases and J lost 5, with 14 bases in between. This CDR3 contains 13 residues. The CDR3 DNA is TGTGCCAGCACGTGGGGGCCTTCGGAGACCCAGTACTTC. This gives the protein CASTWGPSETQYF.

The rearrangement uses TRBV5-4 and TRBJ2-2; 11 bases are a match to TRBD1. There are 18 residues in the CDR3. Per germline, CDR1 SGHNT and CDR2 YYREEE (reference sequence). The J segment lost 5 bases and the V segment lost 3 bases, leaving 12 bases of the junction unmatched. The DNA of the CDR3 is TGTGCCAGCAGCTCAATGATTTCGGACAGGGGGCGAACCGGGGAGCTGTTTTTT. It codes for CASSSMISDRGRTGELFF.

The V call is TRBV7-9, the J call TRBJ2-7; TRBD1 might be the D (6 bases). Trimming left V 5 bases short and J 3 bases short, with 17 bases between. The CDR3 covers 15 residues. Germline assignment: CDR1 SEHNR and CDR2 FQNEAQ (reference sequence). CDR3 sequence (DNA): TGTGCCAGCAGCACCCAATCAGGGGCCAGCTACGAGCAGTACTTC. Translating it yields CASSTQSGASYEQYF.

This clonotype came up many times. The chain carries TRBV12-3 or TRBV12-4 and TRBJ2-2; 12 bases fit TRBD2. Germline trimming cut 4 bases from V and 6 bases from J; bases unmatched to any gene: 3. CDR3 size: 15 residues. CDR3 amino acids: CASSWTSGVAGELFF. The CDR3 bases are TGTGCCAGCAGTTGGACTAGCGGGGTAGCCGGGGAGCTGTTTTTT.

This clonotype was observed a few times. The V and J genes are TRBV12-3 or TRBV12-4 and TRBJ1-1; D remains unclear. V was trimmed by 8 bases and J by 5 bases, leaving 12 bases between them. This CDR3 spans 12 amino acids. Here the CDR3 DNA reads TGTGCCAGCGGTGTCCTGGGGACTGAAGCTTTCTTT. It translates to CASGVLGTEAFF.

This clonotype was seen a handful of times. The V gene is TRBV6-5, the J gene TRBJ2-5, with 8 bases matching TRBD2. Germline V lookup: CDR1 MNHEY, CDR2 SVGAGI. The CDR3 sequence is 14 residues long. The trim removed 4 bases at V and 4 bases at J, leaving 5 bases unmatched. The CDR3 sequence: CASSSRSGGETQYF. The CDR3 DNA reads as TGTGCCAGCAGTTCACGGAGCGGGGGAGAGACCCAGTACTTC.

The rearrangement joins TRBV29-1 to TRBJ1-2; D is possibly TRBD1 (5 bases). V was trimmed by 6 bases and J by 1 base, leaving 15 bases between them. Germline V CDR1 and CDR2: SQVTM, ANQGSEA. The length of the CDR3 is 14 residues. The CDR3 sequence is CSVGEDWSNYGYTF. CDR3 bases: TGCAGCGTGGGGGAGGATTGGAGTAACTATGGCTACACCTTC. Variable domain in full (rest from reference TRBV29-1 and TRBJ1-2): SAVISQKPSRDICQRGTSLTIQCQVDSQVTMMFWYRQQPGQSLTLIATANQGSEATYESGFVIDKFPISRPNLTFSTLTVSNMSPEDSSIYLCSVGEDWSNYGYTFGSGTRLTVV.

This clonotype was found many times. The CDR3, as DNA: TGTGCCATCATAGCCTCTGGTGGCAGTGACACTGAAGCTTTCTTT. It yields the protein CAIIASGGSDTEAFF. The chain combines TRBV10-3 with TRBJ1-1; D is unresolved. The CDR3 sequence is 15 residues long. CDR1 is ENHRY and CDR2 is SYGVKD in the germline V gene. The ends were cut back, 7 bases at V and 3 bases at J, with 18 bases in the middle.

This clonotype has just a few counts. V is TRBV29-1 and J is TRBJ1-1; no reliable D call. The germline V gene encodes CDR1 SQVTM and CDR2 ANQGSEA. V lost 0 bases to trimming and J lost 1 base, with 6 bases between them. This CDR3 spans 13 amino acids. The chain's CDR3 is CSVEEQTNTEAFF. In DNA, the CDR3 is TGCAGCGTTGAAGAACAGACGAACACTGAAGCTTTCTTT.

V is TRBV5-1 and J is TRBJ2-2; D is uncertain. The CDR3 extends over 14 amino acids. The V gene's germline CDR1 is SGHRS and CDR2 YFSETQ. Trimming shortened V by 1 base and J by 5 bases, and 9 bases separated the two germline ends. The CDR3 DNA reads TGCGCCAGCAGCTTGCTACAGACGACCGGGGAGCTGTTTTTT. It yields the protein CASSLLQTTGELFF.

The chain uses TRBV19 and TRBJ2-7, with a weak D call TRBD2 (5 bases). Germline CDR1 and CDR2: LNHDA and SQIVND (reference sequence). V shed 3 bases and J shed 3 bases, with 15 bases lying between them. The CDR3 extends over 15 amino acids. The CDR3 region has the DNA TGTGCCAGTAGTATTGCGGGTACCAGCCTCTACGAGCAGTACTTC. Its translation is CASSIAGTSLYEQYF.

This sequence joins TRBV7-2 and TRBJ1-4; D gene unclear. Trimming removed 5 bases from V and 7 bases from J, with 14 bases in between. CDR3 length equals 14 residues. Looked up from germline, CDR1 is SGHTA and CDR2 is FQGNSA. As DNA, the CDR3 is TGTGCCAGCAGCCCCCGTACGGGTCGTGAAAAACTGTTTTTT. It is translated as CASSPRTGREKLFF.

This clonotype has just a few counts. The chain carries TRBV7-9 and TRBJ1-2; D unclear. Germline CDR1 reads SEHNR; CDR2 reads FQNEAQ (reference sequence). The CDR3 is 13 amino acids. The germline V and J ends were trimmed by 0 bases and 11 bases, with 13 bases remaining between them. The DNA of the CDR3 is TGTGCCAGCAGCTTAGCTGGCCCAAGAGGTTACACCTTC. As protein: CASSLAGPRGYTF.